The sequence of this T cell receptor beta chain was determined in a study of T cell responses to AZD1222 COVID-19 vaccine. As regards this clone: The antigen is undetermined. At the DNA level, this CDR3 is encoded by other sequences in the same sample as well.

Clones were read by immunoSEQ multiplex PCR, and TCRdb kept only the in-frame ones, dropping some. The sample lists about 120,000 clones, about 92% occurring once. Germline lookup yields CDR1 LGHNA and CDR2 YSLEER. The CDR3 runs 15 residues. With 0 bases removed from V and 10 bases from J, the gap between germline ends came to 13 bases. Some second doses came at about 4 weeks and others at about 12 weeks; these were pooled. Findings and limits, study-wide: Repertoires in all cases were sampled only once the peak T cell response had passed. Recipients of two AZD1222 doses showed rising Spike-specific TCR breadth and depth.

The chain combines TRBV4-3 with TRBJ1-6, with D possibly matching TRBD1 (6 bases). The starting material was peripheral blood, obtained 28 days after the second AZD1222 dose. This TCR was sampled from an adult who received the AZD1222 COVID-19 vaccine. CDR3 DNA: TGCGCCAGCAGCCAAGATAGGGGGGGTAACTCACCCCTCCACTTT. This sequence encodes CASSQDRGGNSPLHF.